This TCR beta chain was observed in a study of blood T cell repertoires in COVID-19. Study information: The United States, Italy and Spain were the sources of the acute and convalescent COVID-19 samples.

Repertoires were generated with immunoSEQ multiplex PCR, while TCRdb's copy carries only in-frame clones and drops some. The sample shows about 54,000 clones, about nine tenths of them seen only once. The receptor was isolated from a woman aged 40 to 50 with active COVID-19. The sequenced material came from peripheral blood.

The CDR3 coding sequence is TGTGCCAGCAGCCAAAAAGCGGGGGGTGTAACCTACGAGCAGTACTTC. As protein: CASSQKAGGVTYEQYF. The J gene is TRBJ2-7, the V gene TRBV3-1 (or the pseudogene TRBV3-2), with 9 bases aligning to TRBD2. V lost 2 bases, J lost 2 bases, and 7 bases stayed unmatched. Germline V gives CDR1 LGHDT, CDR2 YNNKEL (reference sequence). The CDR3 covers 16 residues.